This T cell receptor (beta chain) was sequenced for a study of cytomegalovirus exposure and HLA in healthy donors. The length of the CDR3 is 12 residues. V lost 2 bases and J lost 2, with 3 bases in between. Germline V CDR1 and CDR2: SGHTA, FQGNSA. The donors were in the approximately 120-subject validation cohort; that cohort was separate from the roughly 700-subject first cohort. The protocol was immunoSEQ multiplex PCR, while the TCRdb copy is restricted to in-frame clones and leaves out a portion. The data hold around 200,000 clones, with 80% to 85% observed a single time. The origin of this receptor is a woman between 18 and 30 years old in good health and CMV-seropositive. The chain carries TRBV7-2 and TRBJ2-5; D uncertain. The source material was PBMCs. The CDR3 region has the DNA TGTGCCAGCAGCTTACAGCAAGAGACCCAGTACTTC. It codes for CASSLQQETQYF.